The 18 T cell receptor beta chains presented below share a single source sample, sequenced in a study of metastatic and nonmetastatic thyroid tumors. TCRdb re-processed the PCR reads through MiXCR. The sample lists about 38,000 clones; 25% to 30% were seen once. Prior to thyroid surgery, none of the patients had received any treatment. Material for sequencing was blood. Every receptor here comes from a female donor with papillary thyroid cancer or a benign thyroid nodule (not recorded which). Some clones in this sample may be carry-over from other donors' samples.

By proportion, this clone is medium-sized. V is TRBV24-1 and J is TRBJ2-7; D may be TRBD1 (5 bases). The CDR3 has 13 residues. CDR1 is KGHDR and CDR2 is SFDVKD in the germline V gene. V was shortened by 2 bases and J by 5 bases, with 9 bases between the two germline ends. CDR3 coding DNA: TGTGCCACCAGTGATTCCCGCAGGGACGAGCAGTACTTC. Translation gives CATSDSRRDEQYF.

This clone was seen more than once but under ten times. V gene TRBV12-3 or TRBV12-4 combines with J gene TRBJ2-7; the match to TRBD2 covers 7 bases. The CDR3 contains 15 residues. Trimming cost V 6 bases and J 6 bases; bases outside gene matches: 14. The CDR3 region is CASSPLIGGRSEQYF. The CDR3 DNA sequence: TGTGCCAGCAGCCCCCTTATAGGCGGGAGAAGCGAGCAGTACTTC.

This chain connects TRBV4-3 to TRBJ1-2, with a weak D call TRBD1 (5 bases). Germline assignment: CDR1 LGHNA and CDR2 YSLEER. Trimming removed 0 bases at V and 8 bases at J, with 16 bases between. The length of the CDR3 is 15 residues. This CDR3 is CASSQDRRGTSGYTF. The CDR3 nucleotides are TGCGCCAGCAGCCAAGATCGGAGGGGAACCTCCGGCTACACCTTC.

V is TRBV25-1 and J is TRBJ2-6; perhaps TRBD1 as D (5 bases). Per the germline V gene, CDR1 is MGHDK and CDR2 is SYGVNS. Trimming cost V 9 bases and J 4 bases, with 16 bases left between them. This CDR3 contains 15 residues. The DNA for the CDR3 is TGTGCCAGAAGTCCCCTGGGGCTAGGGGCCAACGTCCTGACTTTC. Amino acids: CARSPLGLGANVLTF.

In its sample, this clone was seen many times. V and J are TRBV4-2 and TRBJ1-4; 11 bases are a match to TRBD1. Per the germline V gene, CDR1 is LGHNA and CDR2 is YNFKEQ. The CDR3 runs 14 residues. The trim removed 4 bases at V and 7 bases at J, leaving 2 bases unmatched. The DNA of the CDR3 is TGTGCCAGCAGCCCGGGACAGGGGGTTGAAAAACTGTTTTTT. Translating it yields CASSPGQGVEKLFF.

This clone occurred many times. The CDR3 DNA is TGTGCCAGCAGCTATGACAGGGAGGGTCCCCTCCACTTT. This gives the protein CASSYDREGPLHF. This chain connects TRBV7-2 to TRBJ1-6; 7 bases map to TRBD1. The CDR3 spans 13 residues. The V gene's germline CDR1 is SGHTA and CDR2 FQGNSA. V lost 4 bases and J lost 13; bases outside the gene matches: 7.

This clone is labeled as medium-sized. CDR3 DNA sequence: TGTGCCACATCAGGGGGGACCCAGTACTTC. Protein sequence: CATSGGTQYF. The chain joins TRBV19 to TRBJ2-5; 7 bases match TRBD1. CDR1 is LNHDA and CDR2 is SQIVND in the germline V gene (reference sequence). This CDR3 is built from 10 residues. V lost 10 bases to trimming and J lost 7 bases; unmatched junction nucleotides: 3.

The rearrangement joins TRBV7-2 to TRBJ2-7; D might be TRBD1 (5 bases). This CDR3 spans 11 amino acids. Trimming cost V 3 bases and J 7 bases, with 7 bases left between them. The germline V gene encodes CDR1 SGHTA and CDR2 FQGNSA. The CDR3, as DNA: TGTGCCAGCAGCTTCAGACAGGAGCAGTACTTC. Protein: CASSFRQEQYF. The whole variable domain, filled in from reference TRBV7-2 and TRBJ2-7, reads GAGVSQSPSNKVTEKGKDVELRCDPISGHTALYWYRQSLGQGLEFLIYFQGNSAPDKSGLPSDRFSAERTGGSVSTLTIQRTQQEDSAVYLCASSFRQEQYFGPGTRLTVT.

This chain uses TRBV20-1 with TRBJ2-1; 10 bases line up with TRBD2. The germline gives CDR1 DFQATT, CDR2 SNEGSKA (reference sequence). Trimming cost V 5 bases and J 4 bases; bases outside gene matches: 5. The CDR3 has 14 amino acids. CDR3 DNA sequence: TGCAGTGCTTCTAGCGGGAGTTCTTACAATGAGCAGTTCTTC. This encodes CSASSGSSYNEQFF.

The chain links TRBV4-2 to TRBJ2-5, with TRBD2 identical over 9 bases. V was clipped by 2 bases and J by 2 bases; unmatched bases: 12. Germline V lookup: CDR1 LGHNA, CDR2 YNFKEQ. This CDR3 has 18 amino acids. CDR3 sequence reads: CASSQQVYAGGGQETQYF. CDR3 bases: TGTGCCAGCAGCCAACAAGTTTACGCGGGAGGGGGGCAAGAGACCCAGTACTTC.

This chain uses TRBV5-1 with TRBJ2-7; no firm D call. Germline CDR1 reads SGHRS; CDR2 reads YFSETQ. V lost 4 bases to trimming and J lost 1 base, with 6 bases between them. The CDR3 is 12 residues long. CDR3 DNA sequence: TGCGCCAGCAGCATAGAATCCTACGAGCAGTACTTC. It translates to CASSIESYEQYF.

J is TRBJ2-2 and V is TRBV11-1; the match to TRBD2 covers 8 bases. Germline CDR1 SGHAT, CDR2 FQDESV (reference sequence). CDR3 length: 17 amino acids. With 4 bases clipped from V and 5 bases from J, the junction kept 12 bases outside the gene matches. CDR3 amino acids: CASSSDRAGAGTGELFF. The CDR3 DNA follows: TGTGCCAGCAGCTCAGATCGAGCGGGGGCCGGAACCGGGGAGCTGTTTTTT.

This chain connects TRBV11-2 to TRBJ1-6, with D possibly matching TRBD1 (5 bases). CDR3 length equals 14 residues. The V end lost 5 bases, the J end lost 7 bases, and 12 bases lay between the germline ends. Germline loops: CDR1 SGHAT, CDR2 FQNNGV. The CDR3 DNA reads TGTGCCAGCAGCCACCGGGACCTCAATTCACCCCTCCACTTT. Translation: CASSHRDLNSPLHF.

The J gene is TRBJ2-7, the V gene TRBV15; no firm D call. Germline V gene data show CDR1 as LNHNV and CDR2 as YYDKDF (reference sequence). V was cut by 3 bases and J by 0 bases, with 6 bases left in between. The CDR3 covers 13 residues. For the CDR3, the DNA is TGTGCCACCAGCAGGGACCTCTCCTACGAGCAGTACTTC. Its protein is CATSRDLSYEQYF.

This clone has ten or more counts. The rearrangement uses TRBV7-2 and TRBJ1-5, with unresolved D. The CDR3 is 15 amino acids. Per the germline V gene, CDR1 is SGHTA and CDR2 is FQGNSA. The germline V and J ends were trimmed by 3 bases and 0 bases, with 9 bases remaining between them. This CDR3 reads CASSLEGLSNQPQHF. The CDR3 DNA is TGTGCCAGCAGCTTGGAGGGCCTTAGCAATCAGCCCCAGCATTTT.

The genes are TRBV11-2 and TRBJ2-5; possibly TRBD1 or TRBD2 for D (6 bases each). The CDR3 length is 16 residues. V lost 7 bases, J lost 5 bases, and 23 bases lay in between. Germline V gene sequence: CDR1 SGHAT, CDR2 FQNNGV. The CDR3 loop is CASISAGGGAGETQYF. In DNA, the CDR3 is TGTGCCAGCATCTCCGCCGGAGGGGGTGCTGGGGAGACCCAGTACTTC.

The J gene is TRBJ1-3, the V gene TRBV6-1, with D possibly TRBD1 on 6 matching bases. The CDR3 spans 13 residues. Trimming shortened V by 6 bases and J by 2 bases, and 8 bases separated the two germline ends. Germline-derived CDR1 and CDR2 are MNHNS and SASEGT. Here the CDR3 DNA reads TGTGCCAGCAGACAGGGCGCTGGAAACACCATATATTTT. It encodes CASRQGAGNTIYF.

This clone was observed many times. The chain employs TRBV5-1 and TRBJ2-7, with a tentative D call TRBD1 (6 bases). Looked up from germline, CDR1 is SGHRS and CDR2 is YFSETQ. The CDR3 is 13 residues long. V was pared by 0 bases and J by 7 bases, with 11 bases between. Here the CDR3 reads CASSLGTEGEQYF. DNA for the CDR3: TGCGCCAGCAGCTTGGGGACAGAGGGGGAGCAGTACTTC. Variable domain in full (rest from reference TRBV5-1 and TRBJ2-7): KAGVTQTPRYLIKTRGQQVTLSCSPISGHRSVSWYQQTPGQGLQFLFEYFSETQRNKGNFPGRFSGRQFSNSRSEMNVSTLELGDSALYLCASSLGTEGEQYFGPGTRLTVT.